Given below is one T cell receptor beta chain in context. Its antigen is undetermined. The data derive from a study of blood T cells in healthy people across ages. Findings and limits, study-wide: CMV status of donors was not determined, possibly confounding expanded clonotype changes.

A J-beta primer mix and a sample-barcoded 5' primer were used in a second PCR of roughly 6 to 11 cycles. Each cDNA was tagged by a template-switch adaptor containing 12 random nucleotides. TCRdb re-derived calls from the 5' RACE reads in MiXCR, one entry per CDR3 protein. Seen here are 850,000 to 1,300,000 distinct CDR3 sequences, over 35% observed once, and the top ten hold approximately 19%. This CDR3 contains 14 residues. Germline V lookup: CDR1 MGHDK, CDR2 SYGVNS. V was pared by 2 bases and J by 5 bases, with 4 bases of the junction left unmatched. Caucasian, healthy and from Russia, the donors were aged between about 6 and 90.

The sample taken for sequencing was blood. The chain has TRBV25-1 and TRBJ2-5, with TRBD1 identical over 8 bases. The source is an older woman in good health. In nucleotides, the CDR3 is TGTGCCAGCAGTGAACCAGGGGGCCTGGAGACCCAGTACTTC. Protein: CASSEPGGLETQYF.